This TCR beta chain was recovered during a study of siplizumab effects on memory and regulatory T cells. TCRdb's copy holds only in-frame clones and misses some; the assay was immunoSEQ multiplex PCR. The table includes about 120,000 clones, less than 95% detected once. V was clipped by 2 bases and J by 5 bases, with 15 bases between them. There are 15 residues in the CDR3. Germline V gene data show CDR1 as SNHLY and CDR2 as FYNNEI. The clonotype comes from a human donor in good health. The chain employs TRBV2 and TRBJ2-5, with a possible D match to TRBD2 (5 bases). Sequenced material: non-Treg CD4+ T cells sorted from blood. CDR3 amino acids: CASSERAPKRETQYF. The CDR3 DNA is TGTGCCAGCAGTGAAAGGGCCCCTAAGCGGGAGACCCAGTACTTC.